One sample yielded the 10 T cell receptor beta chains listed below, sequenced in a study of blood T cell repertoires in COVID-19 (dated by TCRdb to 2020 to 2022). To prepare the library, the immunoSEQ multiplex PCR assay was applied. TCRdb stores this immuneACCESS table with in-frame sequences only. Part of the clones is absent; in the studies checked, under half of the shortfall reflects unresolved V genes, and no reason is known for the rest. This sample has roughly 170,000 clones in its table, and 84% of those were observed once. Of the sample, about 6.4% falls within the top ten clones. Sequenced input: peripheral blood. The source is a human donor in a cohort sampled during active COVID-19.

The chain joins TRBV19 to TRBJ2-5, with TRBD2 matching over 15 bases. Germline assignment: CDR1 LNHDA and CDR2 SQIVND (reference sequence). J gave up 2 bases and V 6 bases, and 1 base lay outside the gene matches. The CDR3 is 15 residues long. CDR3 residues: CASSGLAGGQETQYF. The CDR3 nucleotides are TGTGCCAGTAGCGGACTAGCGGGGGGGCAAGAGACCCAGTACTTC. Variable domain in full (rest from reference TRBV19 and TRBJ2-5): DGGITQSPKYLFRKEGQNVTLSCEQNLNHDAMYWYRQDPGQGLRLIYYSQIVNDFQKGDIAEGYSVSREKKESFPLTVTSAQKNPTAFYLCASSGLAGGQETQYFGPGTRLLVL.

The gene calls are TRBV3-1 (or the pseudogene TRBV3-2) and TRBJ2-7, with a weak D call TRBD1 (6 bases). From germline, CDR1 is LGHDT and CDR2 YNNKEL (reference sequence). There are 14 residues in the CDR3. V lost 0 bases and J lost 9, with 15 bases in between. Here the CDR3 reads CASSQDPTGQVQYF. The CDR3 nucleotides read TGTGCCAGCAGCCAAGATCCTACAGGGCAAGTGCAGTACTTC.

This CDR3 is CATSPRSGANVLTF. The CDR3 DNA sequence: TGTGCCACCAGTCCCCGCTCTGGGGCCAACGTCCTGACTTTC. The rearrangement uses TRBV15 and TRBJ2-6; no reliable D call. Trimming took off 6 bases at V and 0 bases at J, with 6 bases between the two ends. Germline assignment: CDR1 LNHNV and CDR2 YYDKDF (reference sequence). The CDR3 loop spans 14 amino acids. Full variable domain (rest looked up from reference TRBV15 and TRBJ2-6): DAMVIQNPRYQVTQFGKPVTLSCSQTLNHNVMYWYQQKSSQAPKLLFHYYDKDFNNEADTPDNFQSRRPNTSFCFLDIRSPGLGDTAMYLCATSPRSGANVLTFGAGSRLTVL.

This chain uses TRBV5-4 with TRBJ2-5; D remains unclear. Trimming removed 4 bases at V and 4 bases at J, with 11 bases between. This CDR3 contains 13 residues. CDR1 and CDR2 from the germline V gene are SGHNT and YYREEE (reference sequence). This chain's CDR3 is CASSTLPGETQYF. In nucleotides, the CDR3 is TGTGCCAGCAGCACCCTGCCGGGAGAGACCCAGTACTTC. The complete variable domain, with remaining parts taken from reference TRBV5-4 and TRBJ2-5, reads ETGVTQSPTHLIKTRGQQVTLRCSSQSGHNTVSWYQQALGQGPQFIFQYYREEENGRGNFPPRFSGLQFPNYSSELNVNALELDDSALYLCASSTLPGETQYFGPGTRLLVL.

The chain recombines TRBV29-1 with TRBJ1-1, with D perhaps matching TRBD1 (5 bases). Germline V gene lookup returns CDR1 SQVTM and CDR2 ANQGSEA. Trimming took off 1 base at V and 1 base at J, with 10 bases between the two ends. There are 14 residues in the CDR3. DNA for the CDR3: TGCAGCGTTGAAGGGGGCAAGTCGAACACTGAAGCTTTCTTT. Its protein product is CSVEGGKSNTEAFF.

V gene TRBV12-3 or TRBV12-4 combines with J gene TRBJ1-6; possibly TRBD1 for D (6 bases). The CDR3 contains 12 residues. V was cut by 2 bases and J by 10 bases, with 6 bases left in between. The CDR3 loop reads CASSLQGSPLHF. In DNA form, the CDR3 reads TGTGCCAGCAGTTTACAGGGGTCACCCCTCCACTTT.

CDR3 nucleotide sequence: TGCGCCAGCAGCTTGGGGACCGGGACAGGGGGATGGTACACTGAAGCTTTCTTT. Protein: CASSLGTGTGGWYTEAFF. This rearrangement joins TRBV5-1 to TRBJ1-1; 11 positions match TRBD1. This CDR3 contains 18 residues. With 0 bases clipped from V and 3 bases from J, the junction kept 10 bases outside the gene matches. Germline V gene lookup returns CDR1 SGHRS and CDR2 YFSETQ.

A single count supports this clone. The CDR3 spells CASSVTGAGGYTF. CDR3 DNA: TGCGCCAGCAGCGTAACAGGGGCGGGTGGCTACACCTTC. The rearrangement links TRBV5-1 to TRBJ1-2; 7 nucleotides align to TRBD1. This CDR3 spans 13 amino acids. V shed 4 bases and J 7 bases; nucleotides not matched to a gene: 7. In germline, CDR1 is SGHRS, CDR2 YFSETQ.

The V gene is TRBV7-9, the J gene TRBJ2-5, with D unclear. The CDR3 has 12 amino acids. Per the germline V gene, CDR1 is SEHNR and CDR2 is FQNEAQ (reference sequence). V lost 1 base to trimming and J lost 5 bases, with 5 bases between them. The CDR3 DNA reads TGTGCCAGCAGCTTAGTTGGCGAGACCCAGTACTTC. It yields the protein CASSLVGETQYF.

This rearrangement joins TRBV23-1 to TRBJ1-3, with D possibly being TRBD1 (6 bases). TRBV23-1 is an open reading frame, and its role is uncertain. Trimming stripped 8 bases from V and 1 base from J, with 18 bases between. There are 16 residues in the CDR3. The CDR3 loop reads CASGPKDSRSGNTIYF. The CDR3 DNA is TGCGCCAGCGGACCGAAGGACAGCCGGTCTGGAAACACCATATATTTT.